Below are 29 T cell receptor beta chains sequenced from a single sample in a study of T cells in Graves' hyperthyroidism and ophthalmopathy. Template material for amplifying TCR beta CDR3 regions consisted of RNA transcripts. HTBI primers were employed in a first-round RT-PCR of the TCR CDR3. TCRdb analysed the multiplex PCR reads with MiXCR anew, one entry per CDR3 protein. The data contain over 300,000 distinct CDR3 sequences, roughly 14% of them singletons. The sequencing input was blood. The receptors were gathered from a woman aged 55 to 70 with Graves' hyperthyroidism.

Many counts were recorded for this clonotype. CDR3 sequence (DNA): TGTGCCAGCAGCGTAGCTGGACTAGCGGGAAAGGAGCAGTACTTC. Translation: CASSVAGLAGKEQYF. The genes are TRBV9 and TRBJ2-7; TRBD2 agrees at 12 bases. This CDR3 is 15 amino acids long. Trimming removed 0 bases from V and 7 bases from J; junction bases left unmatched: 5. Germline CDR1 reads SGDLS; CDR2 reads YYNGEE.

A few counts support this clonotype. This chain uses TRBV29-1 with TRBJ2-7, with TRBD1 matching over 10 bases. The CDR3 has 13 amino acids. Germline V lookup: CDR1 SQVTM, CDR2 ANQGSEA. V gave up 4 bases and J gave up 6 bases; unmatched junction bases: 6. The chain's CDR3 is CSVGQGAMGEQYF. CDR3 DNA sequence: TGCAGCGTTGGACAGGGGGCTATGGGCGAGCAGTACTTC.

This clonotype was counted ten times or more. The chain links TRBV5-8 to TRBJ2-1, with TRBD2 identical over 12 bases. The V and J ends lost 4 bases and 7 bases, in that order; junction bases with no gene match: 15. Germline CDR1 reads SGHTS; CDR2 reads YDEGEE. This CDR3 is 18 amino acids long. CDR3 bases: TGTGCCAGCAGCCCCAACTCTCCACTAGCGGGAGGAGCGAATGAGCAGTTCTTC. Its protein product is CASSPNSPLAGGANEQFF.

The rearrangement uses TRBV2 and TRBJ2-5, with 9 bases lining up with TRBD2. This CDR3 is built from 17 residues. Germline V lookup: CDR1 SNHLY, CDR2 FYNNEI. J was trimmed by 5 bases and V by 6 bases; bases with no gene match: 16. CDR3 loop: CASRGLAGPAGGETQYF. CDR3 sequence (DNA): TGTGCCAGCAGAGGGCTAGCGGGACCCGCTGGGGGGGAGACCCAGTACTTC.

With regard to this clonotype: One junction end does not reproduce the germline sequence, and a read error may be involved. This chain joins TRBV6-5 and TRBJ2-4, with a weak D call TRBD2 (5 bases). The CDR3 runs to 19 residues. CDR1 and CDR2 from the germline V gene are MNHEY and SVGAGI. The CDR3 DNA sequence: TGTGCCAGCAGATACTGTCCGACTAAAAAAACCCTAGCCAAAAACATTCAGTACTTC. Its translation is CASRYCPTKKTLAKNIQYF.

About this clonotype itself: A much bigger clone sits one base away, suggesting this may be a read error. This chain uses TRBV2 with TRBJ2-7; D perhaps matches TRBD2 (6 bases). V lost 8 bases and J 0 bases, leaving 14 bases between the germline ends. CDR1 is SNHLY and CDR2 is FYNNEI in the germline V gene. This CDR3 has 14 amino acids. As DNA, the CDR3 is TGTGCCAGCGGTAAGGGACTTCTCTCCTACGAGCAGTACTTC. Amino acids: CASGKGLLSYEQYF.

This clonotype was seen repeatedly, ten times or more. J is TRBJ2-3 and V is TRBV10-3; TRBD1 or TRBD2 may be the D gene (6 bases each). The germline V gene has CDR1 ENHRY and CDR2 SYGVKD. The CDR3 runs to 15 residues. The germline V and J ends were trimmed by 5 bases and 0 bases, with 12 bases remaining between them. The CDR3 is CAISRTAGSTDTQYF. DNA of the CDR3: TGTGCCATCAGTCGGACAGCGGGTAGCACAGATACGCAGTATTTT.

V usage is TRBV6-1 and J usage is TRBJ2-1, with 9 bases lining up with TRBD1. Trimming removed 3 bases from V and 8 bases from J; junction bases left unmatched: 5. Per the germline V gene, CDR1 is MNHNS and CDR2 is SASEGT. The CDR3 has 14 residues. CDR3 in DNA: TGTGCCAGCAGTGAGGGGACAGGGAGTGATGAGCAGTTCTTC. Protein: CASSEGTGSDEQFF.

Many counts were recorded for this clonotype. The chain couples TRBV11-2 to TRBJ1-2; TRBD1 matches at 8 bases. Losses at the gene ends were 5 bases for V and 4 bases for J; bases not matched to a gene: 6. The CDR3 sequence is 14 residues long. Germline V lookup: CDR1 SGHAT, CDR2 FQNNGV. The CDR3 is CASSPTGGVYGYTF. DNA for the CDR3: TGTGCCAGCAGCCCCACAGGGGGAGTCTATGGCTACACCTTC.

The sample holds many counts of this clonotype. The chain carries TRBV12-3 or TRBV12-4 and TRBJ2-1; 11 bases map to TRBD2. The V segment lost 6 bases and the J segment 2 bases; nucleotides outside the gene matches: 9. CDR3 length: 17 residues. The CDR3 spells CASSGTSGTGAYNEQFF. CDR3 nucleotide sequence: TGTGCCAGCAGCGGGACTAGCGGAACTGGGGCCTACAATGAGCAGTTCTTC.

The rearrangement uses TRBV12-3 or TRBV12-4 and TRBJ2-7; the match to TRBD2 covers 8 bases. J gave up 6 bases and V 6 bases, and 7 bases lay outside the gene matches. This CDR3 is built from 13 residues. CDR3 amino acids: CASSHGGVPEQYF. In DNA form, the CDR3 reads TGTGCCAGCAGCCACGGGGGGGTCCCCGAGCAGTACTTC.

This clonotype was counted ten times or more. The chain uses TRBV7-6 and TRBJ1-1, with 11 bases matching TRBD1. This CDR3 is 15 amino acids long. V gave up 4 bases and J gave up 6 bases; unmatched junction bases: 7. Germline V CDR1 and CDR2: SGHVS, FNYEAQ. CDR3: CASSSPGTGGAEAFF. The CDR3, as DNA: TGTGCCAGCAGCTCCCCCGGGACAGGGGGGGCTGAAGCTTTCTTT.

This chain links TRBV7-3 with TRBJ2-1; 11 positions agree with TRBD2. Germline CDR1 reads SGHTA; CDR2 reads FQGTGA. Trimming cost V 1 base and J 3 bases; bases outside gene matches: 8. The CDR3 is 18 amino acids. This CDR3 is CASSLKSLAGGLYNEQFF. The CDR3 DNA reads TGTGCCAGCAGCTTAAAAAGTCTAGCGGGAGGTCTCTACAATGAGCAGTTCTTC.

Worth noting for this clonotype: This may be a read error, as it is one base from a much larger clone. The chain recombines TRBV2 with TRBJ2-7, with TRBD2 matching over 7 bases. The CDR3 totals 14 residues. Germline CDR1 SNHLY, CDR2 FYNNEI. CDR3 DNA: TGTGTCAGCAGTGAAACAGCGGGATTTGGCGAGCAGTACTTC. It translates to CVSSETAGFGEQYF. The variable domain in full, with the rest retrieved from reference TRBV2 and TRBJ2-7, is EPEVTQTPSHQVTQMGQEVILRCVPISNHLYFYWYRQILGQKVEFLVSFYNNEISEKSEIFDDQFSVERPDGSNFTLKIRSTKLEDSAMYFCVSSETAGFGEQYFGPGTRLTVT.

In its sample, this clonotype was seen many times. The chain couples TRBV6-1 to TRBJ2-7, with TRBD2 identical over 10 bases. The ends lost 6 bases at V and 5 bases at J; junction bases unmatched: 13. The CDR3 is 16 residues long. Germline CDR1 MNHNS, CDR2 SASEGT. The CDR3 is CASRSRTSGTGHEQYF. The CDR3 DNA sequence: TGTGCCAGCAGATCCAGGACTAGCGGTACCGGCCACGAGCAGTACTTC.

The chain combines TRBV30 with TRBJ2-1, with 9 bases aligning to TRBD2. Germline lookup yields CDR1 GTSNPN and CDR2 SVGIG (reference sequence). The CDR3 consists of 16 residues. After removal of 3 bases from V and 1 base from J, the junction contained 7 bases not matched to a gene. The CDR3 DNA is TGTGCCTGGAGACTCCCCACTAGCGGGTCCTACAATGAGCAGTTCTTC. This sequence encodes CAWRLPTSGSYNEQFF.

This clonotype was detected ten times or more. This sequence joins TRBV3-1 and TRBJ2-7; D unclear. V lost 1 base to trimming and J lost 3 bases, with 10 bases between them. Germline V lookup: CDR1 LGHDT, CDR2 YNNKEL (reference sequence). The CDR3 is made up of 14 amino acids. The DNA of the CDR3 is TGTGCCAGCAGCCAAGCCGGGCTTGACTACGAGCAGTACTTC. Its translation is CASSQAGLDYEQYF.

The chain links TRBV20-1 to TRBJ2-7; D gene ambiguous. There are 14 residues in the CDR3. Trimming shortened V by 3 bases and J by 2 bases, and 14 bases separated the two germline ends. Germline assignment: CDR1 DFQATT and CDR2 SNEGSKA (reference sequence). CDR3 in DNA: TGCAGTGCTAGTATCGCCAGGAGCACCTACGAGCAGTACTTC. It yields the protein CSASIARSTYEQYF.

This clonotype appeared many times. The rearrangement joins TRBV6-1 to TRBJ1-5; weak D call: TRBD1 (5 bases). Trimming took off 4 bases at V and 5 bases at J, with 9 bases between the two ends. CDR3 length: 13 amino acids. In germline, CDR1 is MNHNS, CDR2 SASEGT. CDR3 loop: CASSVWGDQPQHF. CDR3 nucleotide sequence: TGTGCCAGCAGTGTGTGGGGGGATCAGCCCCAGCATTTT.

This clonotype was seen many times. The chain combines TRBV12-3 or TRBV12-4 with TRBJ2-2; weak D call: TRBD1 (6 bases). The CDR3 spans 14 residues. The germline V and J ends were trimmed by 7 bases and 3 bases, with 12 bases remaining between them. The CDR3 region is CASNTQGYTGELFF. In nucleotides, the CDR3 is TGTGCCAGCAACACCCAGGGGTACACCGGGGAGCTGTTTTTT.

The chain employs TRBV7-8 and TRBJ1-4, with a possible D match to TRBD1 (5 bases). From germline, CDR1 is SGHVS and CDR2 FQNEAQ. This CDR3 is built from 14 residues. The V gene lost 5 bases and the J gene lost 10 bases, with 17 bases spanning the gap. As DNA, the CDR3 is TGTGCCAGCAGCCCCCAGGGCGCCGGAAGAAAACTGTTTTTT. It encodes CASSPQGAGRKLFF.

This clonotype has at least ten counts. This sequence joins TRBV27 and TRBJ1-2, with a weak D call TRBD1 (5 bases). V was clipped by 7 bases and J by 3 bases, with 27 bases between them. Germline V lookup: CDR1 MNHEY, CDR2 SMNVEV (reference sequence). The CDR3 runs to 18 residues. The CDR3 DNA sequence: TGTGCCAGCACCACTACCAGTTCTGGGTATGCGGGGGACTATGGCTACACCTTC. This translates into CASTTTSSGYAGDYGYTF.

Only one count was recorded for this clonotype. V usage is TRBV10-3 and J usage is TRBJ2-7; the D is unclear. CDR1 and CDR2 (germline): ENHRY, SYGVKD. The V end lost 10 bases, the J end lost 2 bases, and 12 bases lay between the germline ends. The CDR3 runs to 12 residues. The CDR3 is CATGRAAYEQYF. In nucleotides, the CDR3 is TGTGCCACCGGACGTGCGGCCTACGAGCAGTACTTC.

In regard to this clonotype: A much bigger clone sits one base away, suggesting this may be a read error. V and J are TRBV20-1 and TRBJ1-2; possible D gene TRBD1, 6 bases. CDR3 size: 15 residues. CDR1 and CDR2 (germline): DFQATT, SNEGSKA (reference sequence). CDR3 sequence: CSAGDQEGGRGGYTF. The DNA for the CDR3 is TGCAGTGCTGGAGATCAGGAAGGGGGGCGAGGTGGCTACACCTTC.

This clonotype occurred once. The chain employs TRBV20-1 and TRBJ2-7; TRBD2 matches 12 bases. In germline, CDR1 is DFQATT, CDR2 SNEGSKA (reference sequence). V lost 6 bases to trimming and J lost 5 bases; unmatched junction nucleotides: 14. CDR3 length: 16 residues. DNA for the CDR3: TGCAGTGCCCCCCCTAGCGGGAGGGCCAAGGAAAACGAGCAGTACTTC. As protein: CSAPPSGRAKENEQYF.

The V and J genes are TRBV28 and TRBJ2-7; 9 positions agree with TRBD1. CDR1 is MDHEN and CDR2 is SYDVKM in the germline V gene. The V segment lost 5 bases and the J segment 3 bases; nucleotides outside the gene matches: 8. CDR3 length: 15 amino acids. CDR3 DNA: TGTGCCAGCAGTCCCCCTCGACAGGGGGTCTACGAGCAGTACTTC. Translating it yields CASSPPRQGVYEQYF.

This clonotype occurred many times. The chain recombines TRBV18 with TRBJ2-3; D may correspond to TRBD1 or TRBD2 (5 bases each). This CDR3 region has 14 residues. Germline V CDR1 and CDR2: KGHSH, LQKENI. Trimming removed 2 bases from V and 6 bases from J, with 12 bases in between. CDR3 protein: CASSPNWGSDTQYF. The CDR3 DNA sequence: TGTGCCAGCTCACCAAACTGGGGGTCCGATACGCAGTATTTT.

Many counts were recorded for this clonotype. The J gene is TRBJ2-7, the V gene TRBV6-5, with 11 bases identical to TRBD2. Per the germline V gene, CDR1 is MNHEY and CDR2 is SVGAGI. CDR3 length: 21 amino acids. V lost 2 bases and J lost 4; bases outside the gene matches: 22. The CDR3 DNA sequence: TGTGCCAGCAGTTACCCAGGGAGACTAGCGGGATCCTACGGGGGAATTTACGAGCAGTACTTC. This gives the protein CASSYPGRLAGSYGGIYEQYF.

The sample holds many counts of this clonotype. This chain links TRBV27 with TRBJ2-7; maybe TRBD1 (6 bases). The CDR3 spans 16 residues. Trimming took off 5 bases at V and 2 bases at J, with 19 bases between the two ends. Germline lookup yields CDR1 MNHEY and CDR2 SMNVEV (reference sequence). This chain's CDR3 is CASSPPGTRSPYEQYV. CDR3 DNA: TGTGCCAGCAGTCCCCCCGGGACACGGTCCCCCTACGAGCAGTACGTC.